The 8 T cell receptor beta chains presented below share a single source sample, sequenced in a study of neoadjuvant nivolumab and ipilimumab in lung cancer (dated by TCRdb to the early 2020s). The sample's time point, from its label and the paper: at surgical resection after neoadjuvant nivolumab +/- ipilimumab. Libraries came from the immunoSEQ multiplex PCR assay. The immuneACCESS repertoire file appears here via TCRdb, limited to in-frame rearrangements. These files lack a portion of the clones; in checked studies, under half of the deficit traces to unresolved V genes, and the cause of the others is not known. The sample table contains under 15,000 clones; only one count was recorded for approximately 95% of them. 2.5% to 3% of the sample comes from the top ten. The sequencing used peripheral blood, collected after neoadjuvant nivolumab, alone or with ipilimumab, at or shortly before surgery. The receptor source for this set is an adult with non-small cell lung cancer.

The rearrangement uses TRBV29-1 and TRBJ2-7; D unclear. CDR1 is SQVTM and CDR2 is ANQGSEA in the germline V gene. The germline V and J ends were trimmed by 4 bases and 3 bases, with 13 bases remaining between them. The CDR3 contains 13 residues. DNA of the CDR3: TGCAGCGTTGCAGGATCCTCGGACTACGAGCAGTACTTC. This translates into CSVAGSSDYEQYF.

V gene TRBV6-5 combines with J gene TRBJ2-3, with D tentatively TRBD1 (5 bases). V lost 5 bases and J lost 1, with 10 bases in between. The CDR3 totals 14 residues. Germline V gene sequence: CDR1 MNHEY, CDR2 SVGAGI. The CDR3 loop reads CASSPPTGTDTQYF. The CDR3 nucleotides read TGTGCCAGCAGTCCCCCGACAGGCACAGATACGCAGTATTTT.

The rearrangement uses TRBV7-9 and TRBJ1-1, with no clear D. Germline values: CDR1 SEHNR, CDR2 FQNEAQ (reference sequence). The V end was cut by 5 bases, the J end by 6 bases, with 16 bases between. This CDR3 spans 14 amino acids. The CDR3 DNA reads TGTGCCAGCAGCACTCGGACGAGAGGTGCTGAAGCTTTCTTT. Its translation is CASSTRTRGAEAFF.

This chain links TRBV5-6 with TRBJ1-3; D is ambiguous. Germline values: CDR1 SGHDT, CDR2 YYEEEE. Trimming cost V 2 bases and J 2 bases, with 11 bases left between them. CDR3 length: 15 amino acids. For the CDR3, the DNA is TGTGCCAGCAGCTTAAGTCCGGGAGCTGGAAACACCATATATTTT. Protein product: CASSLSPGAGNTIYF.

The chain carries TRBV5-1 and TRBJ1-2; D remains unclear. This CDR3 region has 14 residues. The germline CDR1 and CDR2 sequences are SGHRS and YFSETQ. Deletions cut 0 bases from V and 0 bases from J, with 6 bases between. CDR3 DNA: TGCGCCAGCAGCTTGGAATTAGCTAACTATGGCTACACCTTC. Residues: CASSLELANYGYTF. Full variable domain (outside the CDR3, taken from reference TRBV5-1 and TRBJ1-2): KAGVTQTPRYLIKTRGQQVTLSCSPISGHRSVSWYQQTPGQGLQFLFEYFSETQRNKGNFPGRFSGRQFSNSRSEMNVSTLELGDSALYLCASSLELANYGYTFGSGTRLTVV.

This clone showed up just once. V usage is TRBV28 and J usage is TRBJ2-3, with D unclear. The CDR3 length is 12 residues. V lost 2 bases and J 10 bases, leaving 10 bases between the germline ends. Germline assignment: CDR1 MDHEN and CDR2 SYDVKM. The chain's CDR3 is CASSLQAAPQYF. The CDR3 DNA reads TGTGCCAGCAGTTTACAGGCCGCCCCGCAGTATTTT.

The chain employs TRBV7-2 and TRBJ2-3; no clear D. The CDR3 runs 13 residues. The V gene's germline CDR1 is SGHTA and CDR2 FQGNSA. V shed 2 bases and J shed 3 bases, with 6 bases lying between them. CDR3 DNA sequence: TGTGCCAGCAGCTTAATGGGGACAGATACGCAGTATTTT. It encodes CASSLMGTDTQYF.

This chain uses TRBV12-5 with TRBJ2-5; D possibly corresponds to TRBD2 (5 bases). Per germline, CDR1 LGHNT and CDR2 FRNRAP. The V and J ends lost 4 bases and 5 bases respectively, with 20 bases between them. The CDR3 covers 16 residues. The CDR3 DNA reads as TGTGCTAGTGGTTATACAACCTCGGCGGAGGAGGAGACCCAGTACTTC. It encodes CASGYTTSAEEETQYF.